A single sample gave rise to the 18 T cell receptor beta chains below, sequenced in a study of cytomegalovirus exposure and HLA in healthy donors. It was with 60 Vbeta and 13 Jbeta primers that the PCR ran. The data were produced by immunoSEQ multiplex PCR, yet TCRdb's version contains in-frame clones alone and is incomplete. This table has approximately 190,000 clones, around four fifths appearing once. Sequencing input: PBMCs. These receptors all come from a woman aged 18-29 years in good health and CMV-seronegative.

The gene calls are TRBV7-8 and TRBJ1-1, with no clear D. From germline, CDR1 is SGHVS and CDR2 FQNEAQ. V lost 1 base, J lost 0 bases, and 12 bases lay in between. The CDR3 is 16 residues long. The CDR3 is CASSLGRAGLNTEAFF. The CDR3 DNA reads as TGTGCCAGCAGCTTAGGGCGCGCGGGCCTGAACACTGAAGCTTTCTTT.

The V call is TRBV5-4, the J call TRBJ1-1; a weak D match, TRBD1 (6 bases). V gave up 3 bases and J gave up 3 bases, with 12 bases separating them. Germline V CDR1 and CDR2: SGHNT, YYREEE (reference sequence). CDR3 length: 14 residues. As DNA, the CDR3 is TGTGCCAGCAGCTCCAGGGGTTTTTACACTGAAGCTTTCTTT. It is translated as CASSSRGFYTEAFF.

This sequence joins TRBV11-2 and TRBJ1-2; no clear D. In germline, CDR1 is SGHAT, CDR2 FQNNGV. V lost 1 base to trimming and J lost 4 bases, with 10 bases between them. This CDR3 is 14 amino acids long. In DNA form, the CDR3 reads TGTGCCAGCAGCTTAGGGGCAGCGGGCTATGGCTACACCTTC. It yields the protein CASSLGAAGYGYTF.

The chain has TRBV19 and TRBJ1-5; D is perhaps TRBD1 (5 bases). V lost 6 bases and J lost 0, with 15 bases in between. Per germline, CDR1 LNHDA and CDR2 SQIVND (reference sequence). The CDR3 length is 16 residues. The CDR3 DNA reads TGTGCCAGTAGAACCGGAACAGGATATAGCAATCAGCCCCAGCATTTT. Translated: CASRTGTGYSNQPQHF. Full variable domain (rest looked up from reference TRBV19 and TRBJ1-5): DGGITQSPKYLFRKEGQNVTLSCEQNLNHDAMYWYRQDPGQGLRLIYYSQIVNDFQKGDIAEGYSVSREKKESFPLTVTSAQKNPTAFYLCASRTGTGYSNQPQHFGDGTRLSIL.

The chain uses TRBV5-4 and TRBJ2-2, with D perhaps matching TRBD1 (5 bases). Germline CDR1 reads SGHNT; CDR2 reads YYREEE (reference sequence). Trimming shortened V by 4 bases and J by 3 bases, and 16 bases separated the two germline ends. CDR3 length: 16 amino acids. CDR3 DNA sequence: TGTGCCAGCAGCCCCCTCAGGGCCGAAGACACCGGGGAGCTGTTTTTT. This gives the protein CASSPLRAEDTGELFF.

The chain recombines TRBV2 with TRBJ2-7, with 11 bases matching TRBD1. V lost 7 bases, J lost 2 bases, and 7 bases stayed unmatched. CDR1 is SNHLY, CDR2 FYNNEI, per germline. This CDR3 has 15 amino acids. CDR3 sequence reads: CASNFPGQGAYEQYF. In nucleotides, the CDR3 is TGTGCCAGCAACTTTCCGGGACAGGGGGCCTACGAGCAGTACTTC.

The CDR3 loop reads CASSGGTSGRNEQFF. For the CDR3, the DNA is TGCGCCAGCAGCGGCGGGACTAGCGGGAGGAATGAGCAGTTCTTC. The chain uses TRBV5-1 and TRBJ2-1; TRBD2 agrees at 15 bases. The CDR3 totals 15 residues. Germline lookup yields CDR1 SGHRS and CDR2 YFSETQ. V shed 4 bases and J 7 bases; nucleotides not matched to a gene: 3.

This sequence joins TRBV7-2 and TRBJ2-7; 8 nucleotides line up with TRBD2. CDR3 size: 15 residues. The germline V gene has CDR1 SGHTA and CDR2 FQGNSA. With V trimmed by 3 bases and J by 3 bases, 7 bases remained unmatched. The CDR3 sequence is CASSFETSGIYEQYF. The CDR3 DNA sequence: TGTGCCAGCAGCTTCGAAACTAGCGGCATCTACGAGCAGTACTTC.

The gene calls are TRBV10-2 and TRBJ2-1; TRBD2 agrees at 12 bases. This CDR3 is 16 amino acids long. V trimming: 5 bases; J trimming: 7 bases; junction bases outside the gene matches: 9. The germline V gene encodes CDR1 WSHSY and CDR2 SAAADI. The DNA for the CDR3 is TGCGCCAGCAGTTATTCCTACCTAGCGGGGGGGAATGAGCAGTTCTTC. It encodes CASSYSYLAGGNEQFF.

In nucleotides, the CDR3 is TGTGCCAGCACCGCGGGACAGGGGCCCCAGCATTTT. Protein: CASTAGQGPQHF. The chain employs TRBV28 and TRBJ1-5, with 9 bases that match TRBD1. CDR3 length: 12 amino acids. Germline V gene lookup returns CDR1 MDHEN and CDR2 SYDVKM. J gave up 9 bases and V 7 bases, and 4 bases lay outside the gene matches.

The rearrangement uses TRBV7-3 and TRBJ2-7; 11 nucleotides match TRBD2. The length of the CDR3 is 17 residues. J lost 4 bases, V lost 2 bases, and 10 bases had no gene match. Germline V lookup: CDR1 SGHTA, CDR2 FQGTGA. As DNA, the CDR3 is TGTGCCAGCAGCTTAGTGTCCGTTGCTAGCGGGAGGTACGAGCAGTACTTC. This codes for CASSLVSVASGRYEQYF.

The chain employs TRBV2 and TRBJ1-6, with 7 bases aligning to TRBD1. Unmatched junction bases numbered 4, after V lost 6 bases and J lost 5 bases. The CDR3 consists of 14 residues. Looked up from germline, CDR1 is SNHLY and CDR2 is FYNNEI. The CDR3 sequence: CASRGQSNNSPLHF. As DNA, the CDR3 is TGTGCCAGCAGGGGACAGAGCAATAATTCACCCCTCCACTTT.

The rearrangement joins TRBV29-1 to TRBJ1-4; 7 bases are a match to TRBD1. CDR1 is SQVTM and CDR2 is ANQGSEA in the germline V gene. The CDR3 spans 12 residues. V lost 5 bases to trimming and J lost 8 bases; unmatched junction nucleotides: 5. In DNA form, the CDR3 reads TGCAGCGTTAGACAGGGAGACGAAAAACTGTTTTTT. It encodes CSVRQGDEKLFF.

The V and J genes are TRBV15 and TRBJ1-5, with D hard to call. V was trimmed by 5 bases and J by 3 bases, leaving 17 bases between them. The germline CDR1 and CDR2 sequences are LNHNV and YYDKDF (reference sequence). This CDR3 comprises 16 residues. CDR3 in amino acids: CATSPEKVRVNQPQHF. CDR3 nucleotide sequence: TGTGCCACCAGCCCAGAGAAGGTCCGGGTCAATCAGCCCCAGCATTTT.

This clone occurred a few times. This chain connects TRBV6-5 to TRBJ1-1; D remains unclear. There are 11 residues in the CDR3. With 10 bases removed from V and 7 bases from J, the gap between germline ends came to 13 bases. Germline V gives CDR1 MNHEY, CDR2 SVGAGI. CDR3 DNA: TGTGCCACCTTACGACTGGGTGAAGCTTTCTTT. Encoded protein: CATLRLGEAFF.

Written as DNA, the CDR3 is TGTGCCAGCAGTTATAGCGGGAGGACCGGGGAGACCCAGTACTTC. Residues: CASSYSGRTGETQYF. The chain employs TRBV6-5 and TRBJ2-5; 10 bases align to TRBD2. V was pared by 3 bases and J by 5 bases, with 6 bases of the junction left unmatched. This CDR3 has 15 amino acids. The germline CDR1 and CDR2 sequences are MNHEY and SVGAGI.

This clone was detected only once. The junction departs from the called germline gene at one end, perhaps through a read error. This chain links TRBV7-8 with TRBJ2-1; 11 nucleotides align to TRBD2. CDR1 and CDR2 (germline): SGHVS, FQNEAQ. CDR3 length: 13 residues. The CDR3 region has the DNA TGTGCCAGCAACTTCTATAGCGGGAGGGCCGAAGTCTTC. It is translated as CASNFYSGRAEVF. The entire variable domain, with the rest obtained from reference TRBV7-8 and TRBJ2-1, is as follows: GAGVSQSPRYKVAKRGQDVALRCDPISGHVSLFWYQQALGQGPEFLTYFQNEAQLDKSGLPSDRFFAERPEGSVSTLKIQRTQQEDSAVYLCASNFYSGRAEVFGPGTRLTVL.

This clone came up a few times. The chain carries TRBV29-1 and TRBJ1-1; no firm D call. CDR3 length: 11 residues. Germline V gene sequence: CDR1 SQVTM, CDR2 ANQGSEA. V was cut by 5 bases and J by 0 bases, with 4 bases left in between. The chain's CDR3 is CSVYMNTEAFF. The CDR3 DNA reads as TGCAGCGTTTATATGAACACTGAAGCTTTCTTT.